This is a list of T cell receptor beta chains from one sample in a study of blood T cell repertoires in COVID-19. The protocol was immunoSEQ multiplex PCR, while the TCRdb copy is restricted to in-frame clones and leaves out a portion. The data contain 210,000 or so clones, around nine tenths of them singletons. Material: peripheral blood. The receptors were sampled from a woman in her sixties or seventies with acute or convalescent COVID-19. Each CDR3 is given with its conserved first and last residue. Each record gives: J gene, clone size, V gene, D gene, CDR3 length, CDR3 protein, CDR3 DNA. A D gene is named only where the DNA matches it firmly. Clone size is shown for a subset of rows, as once, few, many or a class of expanded clone.

j_call: TRBJ2-1
clone_size: NA
v_call: TRBV7-2
d_call: TRBD2
cdr3_length: 16
cdr3_aa: CASSSRKTSGFNEQFF
cdr3_nt: TGTGCCAGCAGCTCCCGAAAGACTAGCGGATTCAATGAGCAGTTCTTC

j_call: TRBJ1-1
clone_size: NA
v_call: TRBV19
d_call: NA
cdr3_length: 16
cdr3_aa: CASSIVGSLGRTEAFF
cdr3_nt: TGTGCCAGTAGTATAGTGGGAAGCCTTGGGAGAACTGAAGCTTTCTTT

j_call: TRBJ2-1
clone_size: NA
v_call: TRBV7-2
d_call: NA
cdr3_length: 16
cdr3_aa: CASSLDAGRTYNEQFF
cdr3_nt: TGTGCCAGCAGCTTAGACGCGGGTAGGACCTACAATGAGCAGTTCTTC

j_call: TRBJ2-7
clone_size: few
v_call: TRBV6-1
d_call: NA
cdr3_length: 15
cdr3_aa: CASSEAATGSYEQYF
cdr3_nt: TGTGCCAGCAGTGAAGCCGCGACAGGAAGCTACGAGCAGTACTTC

j_call: TRBJ1-1
clone_size: NA
v_call: TRBV5-4
d_call: TRBD1
cdr3_length: 16
cdr3_aa: CASSLLGTGDRTEAFF
cdr3_nt: TGTGCCAGCAGCTTGTTGGGGACAGGGGACCGTACTGAAGCTTTCTTT

j_call: TRBJ2-2
clone_size: NA
v_call: TRBV19
d_call: TRBD1
cdr3_length: 14
cdr3_aa: CASRETGGSGELFF
cdr3_nt: TGTGCCAGTAGAGAGACAGGGGGGTCCGGGGAGCTGTTTTTT

j_call: TRBJ1-2
clone_size: NA
v_call: TRBV19
d_call: TRBD1
cdr3_length: 15
cdr3_aa: CASSPRQGLSYGYTF
cdr3_nt: TGTGCCAGTAGCCCGAGACAGGGACTCAGCTATGGCTACACCTTC

j_call: TRBJ2-2
clone_size: NA
v_call: TRBV19
d_call: TRBD1
cdr3_length: 18
cdr3_aa: CASSIPLRQGAQKGELFF
cdr3_nt: TGTGCCAGTAGTATTCCCCTCAGACAGGGGGCGCAGAAGGGGGAGCTGTTTTTT

j_call: TRBJ2-5
clone_size: NA
v_call: TRBV18
d_call: TRBD2
cdr3_length: 15
cdr3_aa: CASSPGLAGTETQYF
cdr3_nt: TGTGCCAGCTCACCAGGGCTAGCGGGTACGGAGACCCAGTACTTC

j_call: TRBJ2-1
clone_size: NA
v_call: TRBV9
d_call: TRBD2
cdr3_length: 16
cdr3_aa: CASSGTSGGRYNEQFF
cdr3_nt: TGTGCCAGCAGCGGGACTAGCGGGGGGAGATACAATGAGCAGTTCTTC

j_call: TRBJ1-6
clone_size: NA
v_call: TRBV15
d_call: TRBD1
cdr3_length: 18
cdr3_aa: CATSGNPGQGTYNSPLHF
cdr3_nt: TGTGCCACCAGCGGAAACCCGGGACAGGGTACCTATAATTCACCCCTCCACTTT

j_call: TRBJ2-7
clone_size: once
v_call: TRBV27
d_call: TRBD1
cdr3_length: 15
cdr3_aa: CASTSISGQIYEQYF
cdr3_nt: TGTGCCAGCACCTCGATCTCGGGACAGATCTACGAGCAGTACTTC

j_call: TRBJ1-2
clone_size: once
v_call: TRBV6-4
d_call: TRBD1
cdr3_length: 16
cdr3_aa: CASSDSFRRTGGGYTF
cdr3_nt: TGTGCCAGCAGTGACTCCTTTAGGAGAACAGGGGGAGGCTACACCTTC

j_call: TRBJ1-5
clone_size: once
v_call: TRBV19
d_call: TRBD1
cdr3_length: 16
cdr3_aa: CASRTYPTGNNQPQHF
cdr3_nt: TGTGCCAGTAGAACTTACCCGACAGGGAACAATCAGCCCCAGCATTTT

j_call: TRBJ2-7
clone_size: NA
v_call: TRBV5-1
d_call: TRBD2
cdr3_length: 17
cdr3_aa: CASSLSTSGRGDYEQYF
cdr3_nt: TGCGCCAGCAGCTTGAGCACTAGCGGGAGGGGGGACTACGAGCAGTACTTC

j_call: TRBJ1-1
clone_size: NA
v_call: TRBV6-5
d_call: NA
cdr3_length: 14
cdr3_aa: CASSYSKTHTEAFF
cdr3_nt: TGTGCCAGCAGTTACTCGAAGACACACACTGAAGCTTTCTTT

j_call: TRBJ1-4
clone_size: once
v_call: TRBV6-5
d_call: TRBD1
cdr3_length: 16
cdr3_aa: CASSYSGQGVDEKLFF
cdr3_nt: TGTGCCAGCAGTTACTCGGGACAGGGGGTCGATGAAAAACTGTTTTTT

j_call: TRBJ1-3
clone_size: once
v_call: TRBV27
d_call: TRBD1
cdr3_length: 15
cdr3_aa: CASRRTGASGNTIYF
cdr3_nt: TGTGCCAGCAGGAGGACAGGCGCCTCTGGAAACACCATATATTTT

j_call: TRBJ2-7
clone_size: NA
v_call: TRBV6-1
d_call: NA
cdr3_length: 14
cdr3_aa: CASSEFLEVSEQYF
cdr3_nt: TGTGCCAGCAGTGAATTTTTAGAAGTAAGCGAGCAGTACTTC

j_call: TRBJ2-1
clone_size: NA
v_call: TRBV19
d_call: NA
cdr3_length: 12
cdr3_aa: CASSIDFNEQFF
cdr3_nt: TGTGCCAGTAGTATAGACTTTAATGAGCAGTTCTTC

j_call: TRBJ2-3
clone_size: NA
v_call: TRBV19
d_call: NA
cdr3_length: 14
cdr3_aa: CASSIQVSTDTQYF
cdr3_nt: TGTGCCAGTAGTATTCAGGTTAGCACAGATACGCAGTATTTT

j_call: TRBJ2-7
clone_size: NA
v_call: TRBV5-5
d_call: TRBD2
cdr3_length: 15
cdr3_aa: CASSFWASGHYEQYF
cdr3_nt: TGTGCCAGCAGCTTCTGGGCTAGCGGACACTACGAGCAGTACTTC

j_call: TRBJ1-5
clone_size: NA
v_call: TRBV4-1
d_call: TRBD1
cdr3_length: 16
cdr3_aa: CASSQVDRGLYQPQHF
cdr3_nt: TGCGCCAGCAGCCAAGTGGACAGGGGACTTTATCAGCCCCAGCATTTT